Shown below are 32 T cell receptor beta chains from a single sample sequenced in a study of blood T cell repertoires in COVID-19. Only in-frame clones appear in the TCRdb table, and some are missing; sequencing was by immunoSEQ multiplex PCR. In the table there are some 250,000 clones, roughly 86% of which are singletons. Material: peripheral blood. The receptors here all came from a woman aged 25 to 39 with acute or convalescent COVID-19.

The chain uses TRBV5-1 and TRBJ2-2, with TRBD2 matching over 14 bases. This CDR3 is 18 amino acids long. Per the germline V gene, CDR1 is SGHRS and CDR2 is YFSETQ. V trimming: 4 bases; J trimming: 6 bases; junction bases outside the gene matches: 11. This CDR3 reads CASSVTTSGRARAGELFF. The DNA for the CDR3 is TGCGCCAGCAGCGTAACGACTAGCGGGAGGGCCCGTGCCGGGGAGCTGTTTTTT.

The CDR3 DNA reads TGTGCCACCAGTTTGAGGGTAGGGAATCAGCCCCAGCATTTT. Translation: CATSLRVGNQPQHF. This chain links TRBV24-1 with TRBJ1-5; the D is unclear. The germline gives CDR1 KGHDR, CDR2 SFDVKD. The CDR3 runs 14 residues. Trimming shortened V by 6 bases and J by 4 bases, and 12 bases separated the two germline ends.

This sequence joins TRBV6-4 and TRBJ1-1; D is possibly TRBD1 (6 bases). The germline V gene encodes CDR1 MRHNA and CDR2 SNTAGT. The CDR3 is 14 residues long. V was pared by 6 bases and J by 4 bases, with 15 bases between. The CDR3 loop is CASRPGAVSTEAFF. The CDR3 DNA reads as TGTGCCAGCAGACCAGGGGCGGTAAGCACTGAAGCTTTCTTT.

This chain connects TRBV23-1 to TRBJ1-5; D is ambiguous. TRBV23-1 qualifies as an ORF whose function is uncertain. The length of the CDR3 is 18 residues. V lost 4 bases, J lost 2 bases, and 21 bases lay in between. The CDR3 DNA reads TGCGCCAGCAGTCCCCACTCGGGAATCTCGTATTGCAATCAGCCCCAGCATTTT. Amino acids: CASSPHSGISYCNQPQHF.

Here the CDR3 reads CASSFGSSGAQHF. In DNA form, the CDR3 reads TGTGCCAGCAGTTTTGGGTCCTCAGGGGCCCAGCATTTT. The chain combines TRBV12-3 or TRBV12-4 with TRBJ1-5; weak D call: TRBD1 (6 bases). This CDR3 comprises 13 residues. Trimming cost V 3 bases and J 11 bases, with 14 bases left between them.

The rearrangement joins TRBV24-1 to TRBJ2-3; 7 nucleotides match TRBD1. The CDR3 consists of 14 residues. Germline-derived CDR1 and CDR2 are KGHDR and SFDVKD. Unmatched junction bases numbered 3, after V lost 5 bases and J lost 2 bases. For the CDR3, the DNA is TGTGCCACCAGTGGGGACAGTTACACAGATACGCAGTATTTT. Its protein is CATSGDSYTDTQYF.

This rearrangement joins TRBV6-2 or TRBV6-3 to TRBJ2-3; D not certain. The ends were cut back, 2 bases at V and 14 bases at J, with 17 bases in the middle. The CDR3 totals 13 residues. CDR1 MNHEY and CDR2 SVGEGT come from the germline V gene. This chain's CDR3 is CASSYKEVPRGYF. The CDR3 DNA reads as TGTGCCAGCAGTTACAAAGAAGTCCCAAGAGGGTATTTT.

This clone was recorded only once. V and J are TRBV4-2 and TRBJ2-7; no firm D call. CDR1 and CDR2 (germline): LGHNA, YNFKEQ. V lost 1 base, J lost 1 base, and 8 bases lay in between. This CDR3 comprises 14 residues. The CDR3 here is CASSQATVSYEQYF. CDR3 nucleotide sequence: TGTGCCAGCAGCCAAGCTACGGTATCCTACGAGCAGTACTTC.

The chain couples TRBV7-6 to TRBJ2-7; D is perhaps TRBD2 (5 bases). Trimming removed 8 bases from V and 3 bases from J, with 26 bases in between. Germline V CDR1 and CDR2: SGHVS, FNYEAQ. This CDR3 contains 17 residues. The CDR3 sequence: CASGSTRTGIIYYEQYF. The CDR3 DNA follows: TGTGCCAGCGGATCCACCCGGACGGGAATAATCTACTACGAGCAGTACTTC.

The rearrangement joins TRBV27 to TRBJ1-5; TRBD1 aligns across 10 bases. Germline CDR1 and CDR2: MNHEY and SMNVEV (reference sequence). CDR3 length: 14 residues. J gave up 7 bases and V 7 bases, and 7 bases lay outside the gene matches. The chain's CDR3 is CASNRQGAEQPQHF. CDR3 coding DNA: TGTGCCAGCAATAGACAGGGGGCGGAACAGCCCCAGCATTTT.

CDR3 region: CASSSLAGTGEDEQYF. DNA for the CDR3: TGTGCCAGCAGCTCCTTGGCTGGGACAGGGGAGGACGAGCAGTACTTC. The J gene is TRBJ2-7, the V gene TRBV11-2; 10 bases are shared with TRBD1. In germline, CDR1 is SGHAT, CDR2 FQNNGV. V trimming: 4 bases; J trimming: 5 bases; junction bases outside the gene matches: 11. CDR3 length equals 16 residues.

The chain recombines TRBV4-2 with TRBJ2-5; 11 bases fit TRBD2. The CDR3 length is 17 residues. V shed 1 base and J 3 bases; nucleotides not matched to a gene: 7. CDR1 and CDR2 from the germline V gene are LGHNA and YNFKEQ. Here the CDR3 DNA reads TGTGCCAGCAGCCAAGCGAAACCGGGACTAGCGGAAGAGACCCAGTACTTC. Translating it yields CASSQAKPGLAEETQYF.

The chain links TRBV6-2 or TRBV6-3 to TRBJ2-1, with 9 bases matching TRBD2. Per the germline V gene, CDR1 is MNHEY and CDR2 is SVGEGT. V dropped 6 bases and J dropped 4; count of bases not matched to a gene: 13. The CDR3 extends over 17 amino acids. CDR3 in DNA: TGTGCCAGCAGCCCTACATTAGCGGGAGCTCAATACAATGAGCAGTTCTTC. This translates into CASSPTLAGAQYNEQFF.

CDR3 coding DNA: TGTGCCAGCAGTATCCGGACTAGCGGGAGATACAATGAGCAGTTCTTC. It specifies CASSIRTSGRYNEQFF. The V call is TRBV27, the J call TRBJ2-1; 13 nucleotides agree with TRBD2. V was clipped by 5 bases and J by 4 bases; unmatched bases: 5. This CDR3 is 16 amino acids long. CDR1 and CDR2 (germline): MNHEY, SMNVEV (reference sequence).

This rearrangement joins TRBV7-9 to TRBJ1-2; D unresolved. Trimming stripped 3 bases from V and 3 bases from J, with 8 bases between. Germline-derived CDR1 and CDR2 are SEHNR and FQNEAQ (reference sequence). The length of the CDR3 is 13 residues. The CDR3 protein is CASSLSRDYGYTF. The CDR3, as DNA: TGTGCCAGCAGCTTGTCTCGCGACTATGGCTACACCTTC.

The V call is TRBV7-9, the J call TRBJ1-6; D is uncertain. The germline CDR1 and CDR2 sequences are SEHNR and FQNEAQ (reference sequence). The CDR3 sequence is 14 residues long. The V gene lost 1 base and the J gene lost 5 bases, with 6 bases spanning the gap. The CDR3 loop reads CASSLGSNNSPLHF. The CDR3 DNA reads TGTGCCAGCAGCTTAGGGAGCAATAATTCACCCCTCCACTTT.

The chain combines TRBV18 with TRBJ2-1; TRBD2 agrees at 7 bases. The J segment lost 0 bases and the V segment lost 2 bases, leaving 7 bases of the junction unmatched. CDR1 is KGHSH, CDR2 LQKENI, per germline. The CDR3 extends over 17 amino acids. The CDR3 DNA is TGTGCCAGCTCACCAAACGACGGGAGGTTCTCCTACAATGAGCAGTTCTTC. As protein: CASSPNDGRFSYNEQFF.

This chain links TRBV4-3 with TRBJ2-1, with a possible D match to TRBD2 (7 bases). Trimming shortened V by 2 bases and J by 2 bases, and 16 bases separated the two germline ends. CDR3 length: 17 amino acids. Germline lookup yields CDR1 LGHNA and CDR2 YSLEER. The CDR3 nucleotides read TGCGCCAGCAGCCAACAAGCGGGACAAAGCCCCTACAATGAGCAGTTCTTC. It encodes CASSQQAGQSPYNEQFF.

This sequence joins TRBV25-1 and TRBJ2-7, with TRBD2 identical over 8 bases. Germline trimming cut 6 bases from V and 2 bases from J; bases unmatched to any gene: 3. This CDR3 is 13 amino acids long. The V gene's germline CDR1 is MGHDK and CDR2 SYGVNS. The CDR3 DNA reads TGTGCCAGCAGGACTAGCGCGACCTACGAGCAGTACTTC. Its translation is CASRTSATYEQYF.

J is TRBJ2-2 and V is TRBV7-2; D not resolved. This CDR3 comprises 12 residues. CDR1 and CDR2 (germline): SGHTA, FQGNSA. V lost 6 bases and J lost 6, with 8 bases in between. CDR3 bases: TGTGCCAGCAGTGAGCACTCCGGGGAGCTGTTTTTT. Its translation: CASSEHSGELFF.

This chain connects TRBV27 to TRBJ2-5, with 15 bases lining up with TRBD2. The CDR3 is made up of 15 amino acids. V dropped 5 bases and J dropped 5; count of bases not matched to a gene: 3. Per germline, CDR1 MNHEY and CDR2 SMNVEV (reference sequence). Here the CDR3 reads CASSLGLAGGETQYF. The DNA of the CDR3 is TGTGCCAGCAGTCTCGGACTAGCGGGGGGGGAGACCCAGTACTTC.

J is TRBJ2-7 and V is TRBV27, with D possibly matching TRBD2 (5 bases). The germline gives CDR1 MNHEY, CDR2 SMNVEV (reference sequence). This CDR3 is 14 amino acids long. V was trimmed by 6 bases and J by 2 bases, leaving 14 bases between them. The CDR3 DNA reads TGTGCCAGCAGGGACCAGGTGGGAGCCTACGAGCAGTACTTC. This translates into CASRDQVGAYEQYF.

The chain has TRBV27 and TRBJ2-3, with a tentative D call TRBD2 (6 bases). V lost 3 bases and J 1 base, leaving 11 bases between the germline ends. This CDR3 has 15 amino acids. Germline V lookup: CDR1 MNHEY, CDR2 SMNVEV (reference sequence). CDR3 coding DNA: TGTGCCAGCAGTTTGTTGGCTAGCGGCACAGATACGCAGTATTTT. Translation gives CASSLLASGTDTQYF.

The chain joins TRBV19 to TRBJ2-2; tentative D call: TRBD2 (5 bases). CDR1 and CDR2 from the germline V gene are LNHDA and SQIVND (reference sequence). The CDR3 is 15 amino acids. V gave up 5 bases and J gave up 4 bases, with 14 bases separating them. CDR3 residues: CASSPSGGGTGELFF. CDR3 bases: TGTGCCAGTAGTCCGAGCGGAGGCGGCACCGGGGAGCTGTTTTTT.

The V gene is TRBV19, the J gene TRBJ2-1; 10 bases line up with TRBD2. The germline V gene has CDR1 LNHDA and CDR2 SQIVND (reference sequence). The CDR3 runs to 16 residues. Trimming removed 6 bases from V and 7 bases from J; junction bases left unmatched: 12. Here the CDR3 reads CASSEISGRAGNEQFF. The CDR3 bases are TGTGCCAGTAGCGAAATCAGCGGGAGGGCGGGAAATGAGCAGTTCTTC. Looking up the rest from reference TRBV19 and TRBJ2-1 gives the full variable domain: DGGITQSPKYLFRKEGQNVTLSCEQNLNHDAMYWYRQDPGQGLRLIYYSQIVNDFQKGDIAEGYSVSREKKESFPLTVTSAQKNPTAFYLCASSEISGRAGNEQFFGPGTRLTVL.

The rearrangement links TRBV27 to TRBJ2-1, with 14 bases matching TRBD2. The ends lost 1 base at V and 7 bases at J; junction bases unmatched: 3. The CDR3 is 16 amino acids. Germline V lookup: CDR1 MNHEY, CDR2 SMNVEV (reference sequence). The DNA for the CDR3 is TGTGCCAGCAGTTTATTGACTAGCGGGAGGGCGAATGAGCAGTTCTTC. It yields the protein CASSLLTSGRANEQFF.

In the case of this clone: This may be a read error, as it is one base from a much larger clone. This chain connects TRBV7-6 to TRBJ1-2; 7 nucleotides agree with TRBD1. The CDR3 runs to 12 residues. Per the germline V gene, CDR1 is SGHVS and CDR2 is FNYEAQ. The J segment lost 5 bases and the V segment lost 5 bases, leaving 2 bases of the junction unmatched. CDR3 sequence: CASSPQGYGYTF. The CDR3, as DNA: TGTGCCAGCAGCCCACAGGGGTATGGCTACACCTTC.

This chain links TRBV3-1 (or the pseudogene TRBV3-2) with TRBJ2-7, with 8 bases fitting TRBD2. Germline CDR1 and CDR2: LGHDT and YNNKEL (reference sequence). The CDR3 is made up of 14 amino acids. J lost 4 bases, V lost 6 bases, and 8 bases had no gene match. For the CDR3, the DNA is TGTGCCAGCAGACAAAGCGGGAGTACTTACGAGCAGTACTTC. It translates to CASRQSGSTYEQYF.

This clone was detected a few times. The chain recombines TRBV20-1 with TRBJ1-2; D is uncertain. CDR1 is DFQATT and CDR2 is SNEGSKA in the germline V gene (reference sequence). The CDR3 runs 11 residues. Trimming shortened V by 5 bases and J by 3 bases, and 7 bases separated the two germline ends. The CDR3 nucleotides are TGCAGTGCTGAGTACGACTATGGCTACACCTTC. Its translation: CSAEYDYGYTF.

This sequence joins TRBV19 and TRBJ1-3; D is possibly TRBD1 (5 bases). Trimming took off 8 bases at V and 0 bases at J, with 11 bases between the two ends. The CDR3 spans 14 residues. Per the germline V gene, CDR1 is LNHDA and CDR2 is SQIVND (reference sequence). This CDR3 reads CASEQATSGNTIYF. The CDR3 DNA sequence: TGTGCCAGTGAACAGGCCACCTCTGGAAACACCATATATTTT.

This sequence joins TRBV29-1 and TRBJ1-5; a weak D match, TRBD1 (6 bases). Germline lookup yields CDR1 SQVTM and CDR2 ANQGSEA. Trimming pared 1 base from V and 9 bases from J, leaving 10 bases between. The CDR3 loop spans 12 amino acids. Here the CDR3 DNA reads TGCAGCGTTGAAGTACCCAGGGGGCCCCAGCATTTT. It specifies CSVEVPRGPQHF. Variable domain in full (rest from reference TRBV29-1 and TRBJ1-5): SAVISQKPSRDICQRGTSLTIQCQVDSQVTMMFWYRQQPGQSLTLIATANQGSEATYESGFVIDKFPISRPNLTFSTLTVSNMSPEDSSIYLCSVEVPRGPQHFGDGTRLSIL.

The V and J genes are TRBV7-9 and TRBJ2-4, with D possibly being TRBD1 (5 bases). The CDR3 runs to 13 residues. Germline loops: CDR1 SEHNR, CDR2 FQNEAQ (reference sequence). V dropped 4 bases and J dropped 7 bases, with 11 bases sitting between them. The CDR3 bases are TGTGCCAGCAGCTCAGGGTTGAGGAACATTCAGTACTTC. Protein product: CASSSGLRNIQYF.